Listed below are T cell receptor beta chains from one sample, sequenced in a study of PD-L1 blockade in urothelial cancer. TCRdb keeps only in-frame clones here, not all; method: immunoSEQ multiplex PCR. The sample carries 71,000 or so clones, about 89% recorded once. The material sequenced was PBMCs, taken around atezolizumab (anti-PD-L1) treatment. These receptors were obtained from a man between 60 and 75 years old with urothelial cancer. The CDR3 runs from the conserved cysteine through the conserved F or W. D genes are given only for firm matches. Some rows mark clone size as missing; the rest say once, few, many or name a class of expanded clone.

D gene,V gene,J gene,clone size,CDR3 DNA,CDR3 protein
-,TRBV30,TRBJ1-2,-,TGTGCCTGGACGCAGGGCTTCTATGGCTACACCTTC,CAWTQGFYGYTF
TRBD1,TRBV10-1,TRBJ2-7,-,TGCGCCAGCAGTGATCAGGACAGGGCTAGCTCCTACGAGCAGTACTTC,CASSDQDRASSYEQYF
-,TRBV7-2,TRBJ2-7,-,TGTGCCAGCAGCCTACGAAACTCCTACGAGCAGTACTTC,CASSLRNSYEQYF
TRBD2,TRBV5-1,TRBJ2-3,-,TGCGCCAGCAGCCAGGCCCCCACTAGCGTCGCAGATACGCAGTATTTT,CASSQAPTSVADTQYF
-,TRBV27,TRBJ1-2,-,TGTGCCAGCTCCTTGGAGGGGGGGTATGGCTACACCTTC,CASSLEGGYGYTF
TRBD1,TRBV2,TRBJ1-3,-,TGTGCCAGCAGATTAGGACAGGGTAGGACCGGCACCATATATTTT,CASRLGQGRTGTIYF
TRBD2,TRBV7-3,TRBJ2-7,-,TGTGCCAGCAGCTTAACGGGACTAGCGGGGTACGAGCAGTACTTC,CASSLTGLAGYEQYF
TRBD1,TRBV19,TRBJ1-3,-,TGTGCCAGTAGTATCCGGACAGGGTTTGGAAACACCATATATTTT,CASSIRTGFGNTIYF
TRBD1,TRBV7-9,TRBJ1-4,-,TGTGCCAGCAGCAAGTCAGGGGGAGCTAATGAAAAACTGTTTTTT,CASSKSGGANEKLFF
-,TRBV19,TRBJ2-5,-,TGTGCCAGTAGTTGGGCGATCCAAGAGACCCAGTACTTC,CASSWAIQETQYF
TRBD2,TRBV9,TRBJ2-3,-,TGTGCCAGCAGCACCCCGTTCGGGGGGGCGAGCACAGATACGCAGTATTTT,CASSTPFGGASTDTQYF
-,TRBV7-6,TRBJ1-3,-,TGTGCCAGCAGCTTAGCGCCAGACAGGCCCTCTGGAAACACCATATATTTT,CASSLAPDRPSGNTIYF
TRBD1,TRBV11-3,TRBJ2-3,-,TGTGCCAGCAGCATTGGGACAGGGCTGACAGATACGCAGTATTTT,CASSIGTGLTDTQYF
-,TRBV7-2,TRBJ1-3,-,TGTGCCAGCAGCTTCCCCGGGGGAAACACCATATATTTT,CASSFPGGNTIYF
TRBD1,TRBV7-9,TRBJ2-5,-,TGTGCCAGCAGCTTAGGGGACAGGGAAAAAGAGACCCAGTACTTC,CASSLGDREKETQYF
-,TRBV18,TRBJ2-7,-,TGTGCCAGCTCACCAAGCTTAGGCGGAGCCTACGAGCAGTACTTC,CASSPSLGGAYEQYF
-,TRBV19,TRBJ1-1,-,TGTGCCAGTAGTCTCAGGGTTAACACTGAAGCTTTCTTT,CASSLRVNTEAFF
TRBD1,TRBV28,TRBJ1-1,-,TGTGCCAGCAGTTCACTCGGACAGGGAAGGGGGACTGAAGCTTTCTTT,CASSSLGQGRGTEAFF
-,TRBV6-5,TRBJ1-6,-,TGTGCCAGCAGTTACCAGGGCCATAATTCACCCCTCCACTTT,CASSYQGHNSPLHF
TRBD1,TRBV7-9,TRBJ1-2,-,TGTGCCAGCAGCTTGGACAGGAGAGGCTACACCTTC,CASSLDRRGYTF
TRBD2,TRBV5-1,TRBJ2-1,-,TGCGCCAGCAGCAAAGGGACTAGAGGGTTAGATGAGCAGTTCTTC,CASSKGTRGLDEQFF
TRBD2,TRBV11-2,TRBJ2-1,once,TGTGCCAGCAACCCACCCGGACTAGCCTCCTACAATGAGCAGTTCTTC,CASNPPGLASYNEQFF
TRBD2,TRBV5-1,TRBJ2-6,-,TGCGCCAGCAGCCAGGGACTAGCGGGCCCCTCTGGGGCCAACGTCCTGACTTTC,CASSQGLAGPSGANVLTF
TRBD2,TRBV5-1,TRBJ2-5,-,TGCGCCAGCAGCATACTAGCGGGGGAGCAAGAGACCCAGTACTTC,CASSILAGEQETQYF
TRBD1,TRBV4-3,TRBJ1-4,-,TGCGCCAGCAGCCAAGATTGGGCAGGGGGCTTTGAAAAACTGTTTTTT,CASSQDWAGGFEKLFF
TRBD1,TRBV7-9,TRBJ1-1,once,TGTGCCAGCAGCTTTTACCGGGACAGCTACCTAATGAACACTGAAGCTTTCTTT,CASSFYRDSYLMNTEAFF
TRBD2,TRBV15,TRBJ2-2,-,TGTGCCACCAGCAGAGGGCTAGGACTAGCGGGAGGGAACACCGGGGAGCTGTTTTTT,CATSRGLGLAGGNTGELFF
TRBD1,TRBV7-2,TRBJ1-1,-,TGTGCCAGCAGCCCCACAGGGGGGGTGCCTGAAGCTTTCTTT,CASSPTGGVPEAFF
-,TRBV7-2,TRBJ2-5,-,TGTGCCAGCAGCCCGCCGGGGGTCAGGGAGACCCAGTACTTC,CASSPPGVRETQYF
-,TRBV5-1,TRBJ1-1,-,TGCGCCAGCAGCTTGGGGGCCCAGGGTGAAGCTTTCTTT,CASSLGAQGEAFF
-,TRBV4-2,TRBJ1-2,few,TGTGCCAGCAGCCAAGATTTAACAGTTAACTATGGCTACACCTTC,CASSQDLTVNYGYTF
TRBD2,TRBV19,TRBJ2-1,few,TGTGCCAGTAGTATAATCAGGACTAGCGGAGAGCAGTTCTTC,CASSIIRTSGEQFF
-,TRBV5-6,TRBJ1-2,few,TGTGCCAGCAGCGATGGACAGAGCAACTATGGCTACACCTTC,CASSDGQSNYGYTF
-,TRBV18,TRBJ1-1,-,TGTGCCAGCTCACCACCGTCCCAGAACACTGAAGCTTTCTTT,CASSPPSQNTEAFF
TRBD2,TRBV9,TRBJ2-3,-,TGTGCCAGCAGCACTAAGACTAGCGGGTCGAGCACAGATACGCAGTATTTT,CASSTKTSGSSTDTQYF
-,TRBV11-2,TRBJ2-7,-,TGTGCCAGCAGCCTAGGGCGGAATACCTACGAGCAGTACTTC,CASSLGRNTYEQYF
TRBD1,TRBV6-5,TRBJ1-2,-,TGTGCCAGCAGTTACTCGACAGGGCTAATTAACTATGGCTACACCTTC,CASSYSTGLINYGYTF
TRBD1,TRBV30,TRBJ1-2,-,TGTGCCTGGCTGCAGGGGGCAGGTGGCTACACCTTC,CAWLQGAGGYTF
-,TRBV29-1,TRBJ2-2,-,TGCAGCGCCCTGCGGCAGGGGCCCGGGGAGCTGTTTTTT,CSALRQGPGELFF
TRBD1,TRBV6-6,TRBJ1-1,-,TGTGCCAGCAGTCGACAGGGGGGGACTGAAGCTTTCTTT,CASSRQGGTEAFF
-,TRBV7-6,TRBJ1-3,-,TGTGCCAGCAGCATAGCCCCCCTACTGACTTCTGGAAACACCATATATTTT,CASSIAPLLTSGNTIYF
TRBD2,TRBV7-2,TRBJ2-1,-,TGTGCCAGCAGCCTCGGGACTAGCGGTAAATACAATGAGCAGTTCTTC,CASSLGTSGKYNEQFF
TRBD2,TRBV19,TRBJ2-1,-,TGTGCCAGTAGGAGGACTAGCGGGAGTAGGGAGCAGTTCTTC,CASRRTSGSREQFF
-,TRBV7-2,TRBJ1-1,-,TGTGCCAGCAGCTTATCCGTGTCCGCTGAAGCTTTCTTT,CASSLSVSAEAFF
-,TRBV2,TRBJ2-3,-,TGTGCCAGCAGTGAAGGGGGCTCAGGAACGCAGTATTTT,CASSEGGSGTQYF
-,TRBV5-4,TRBJ2-3,-,TGTGCCAGCAGCCCCGAGTCGGTCGGCACAGATACGCAGTATTTT,CASSPESVGTDTQYF
TRBD2,TRBV10-1,TRBJ2-7,-,TGCGCCAGCAGGGCCGGGACTAGCCTCTACGAGCAGTACTTC,CASRAGTSLYEQYF
-,TRBV6-5,TRBJ2-1,-,TGTGCCAGCAGCTACCGTACAGGGCTTGGTACAAATGAGCAGTTCTTC,CASSYRTGLGTNEQFF
-,TRBV5-1,TRBJ2-6,-,TGCGCCAGCAGCAACGACAGGTCTCTGAAGGGCTCTGGGGCCAACGTCCTGACTTTC,CASSNDRSLKGSGANVLTF
TRBD1,TRBV19,TRBJ1-4,-,TGTGCCAGTAGTCCGGCCGGGACAGTAGAAAAACTGTTTTTT,CASSPAGTVEKLFF
TRBD2,TRBV5-4,TRBJ2-1,once,TGTGCCAGCATTTTGATGGGAGGGCACCGGAATGAGCAGTTCTTC,CASILMGGHRNEQFF
TRBD2,TRBV11-2,TRBJ2-1,once,TGTGCCAGCAGCTCCGTCTTAGCGGGATATGTGCAGTTCTTC,CASSSVLAGYVQFF
-,TRBV5-5,TRBJ2-7,-,TGTGCCAGCAGTTTGGTGGCGGTGGCCTACGAGCAGTACTTC,CASSLVAVAYEQYF
-,TRBV6-1,TRBJ1-1,-,TGTGCCAGCACCGGACAGAACACTGAAGCTTTCTTT,CASTGQNTEAFF
-,TRBV30,TRBJ1-2,-,TGTGCCTGGGCTTACATCCAGTCTTATGGCTACACCTTC,CAWAYIQSYGYTF
TRBD2,TRBV6-5,TRBJ2-3,-,TGTGCCAGCAGTAGACTAGCGGGTGGCACAGATACGCAGTATTTT,CASSRLAGGTDTQYF
-,TRBV5-6,TRBJ1-1,-,TGTGCCAGCAGCCCTACGGACAGCAACACTGAAGCTTTCTTT,CASSPTDSNTEAFF
TRBD1,TRBV25-1,TRBJ1-2,-,TGTGCCAGCAGTGAATATGACAGGGTGGGGAAGAAAGATGGCTACACCTTC,CASSEYDRVGKKDGYTF
TRBD2,TRBV12-5,TRBJ2-7,-,TGTGCTAGTGGTTTGGTACTCGGAGGGACTAGCGGAGGTGGGTACGAGCAGTACTTC,CASGLVLGGTSGGGYEQYF
-,TRBV7-9,TRBJ2-5,-,TGTGCCAGCAGCAACCTCAGGGGGAGGGAGACCCAGTACTTC,CASSNLRGRETQYF